The 13 T cell receptor beta chains in this list originate from one sample, sequenced in a study of blood T cell repertoires in COVID-19. Sequencing used immunoSEQ multiplex PCR; TCRdb keeps in-frame clones, though not all of them. The sample has roughly 100,000 clones, 87% seen once. Sequenced material: peripheral blood. These receptors all come from a man over 45 with acute or convalescent COVID-19.

The chain carries TRBV11-2 and TRBJ2-3; 9 positions agree with TRBD1. CDR1 is SGHAT and CDR2 is FQNNGV in the germline V gene. V gave up 1 base and J gave up 1 base; unmatched junction bases: 9. The CDR3 is made up of 18 amino acids. CDR3 sequence: CASSLGRPGQGRTDTQYF. CDR3 DNA: TGTGCCAGCAGCTTAGGGAGGCCGGGACAGGGACGCACAGATACGCAGTATTTT. Full variable domain (outside the CDR3, taken from reference TRBV11-2 and TRBJ2-3): EAGVAQSPRYKIIEKRQSVAFWCNPISGHATLYWYQQILGQGPKLLIQFQNNGVVDDSQLPKDRFSAERLKGVDSTLKIQPAKLEDSAVYLCASSLGRPGQGRTDTQYFGPGTRLTVL.

This clone was counted a single time. This chain connects TRBV4-1 to TRBJ2-1, with D maybe TRBD2 (5 bases). The CDR3 contains 14 residues. V lost 1 base and J 7 bases, leaving 11 bases between the germline ends. Germline V gives CDR1 MGHRA, CDR2 YSYEKL. Written as DNA, the CDR3 is TGCGCCAGCAGCCAAGGGACCACTAGGAATGAGCAGTTCTTC. Its protein product is CASSQGTTRNEQFF.

The chain is built from TRBV28 and TRBJ1-1; perhaps TRBD1 as D (6 bases). Germline loops: CDR1 MDHEN, CDR2 SYDVKM. V was cut by 6 bases and J by 11 bases, with 19 bases left in between. The CDR3 contains 13 residues. CDR3 DNA sequence: TGTGCCAGCAGCGGGGCAGGGGCGTTATTGGCTTTCTTT. This translates into CASSGAGALLAFF.

CDR3: CASSLSSGVAYEQYF. CDR3 bases: TGTGCCAGCAGTTTATCCTCCGGAGTGGCCTACGAGCAGTACTTC. The chain employs TRBV27 and TRBJ2-7; D is unresolved. This CDR3 is 15 amino acids long. Per the germline V gene, CDR1 is MNHEY and CDR2 is SMNVEV (reference sequence). V gave up 0 bases and J gave up 2 bases, with 11 bases separating them.

The chain combines TRBV18 with TRBJ1-5; 10 bases map to TRBD1. V lost 2 bases to trimming and J lost 6 bases; unmatched junction nucleotides: 4. Germline CDR1 reads KGHSH; CDR2 reads LQKENI. The CDR3 has 15 amino acids. The CDR3 DNA is TGTGCCAGCTCACCAGGGGACAGGGGAGGTCAGCCCCAGCATTTT. This encodes CASSPGDRGGQPQHF.

The chain carries TRBV2 and TRBJ1-2; perhaps TRBD1 as D (5 bases). This CDR3 region has 15 residues. Trimming cost V 2 bases and J 0 bases, with 10 bases left between them. Germline lookup yields CDR1 SNHLY and CDR2 FYNNEI. The CDR3 protein is CASSEKQVANYGYTF. The CDR3 DNA sequence: TGTGCCAGCAGTGAAAAACAGGTCGCTAACTATGGCTACACCTTC.

The sample holds a few counts of this clone. The chain combines TRBV28 with TRBJ1-1; the D gene is possibly TRBD1 (6 bases). The ends were cut back, 3 bases at V and 5 bases at J, with 13 bases in the middle. The CDR3 contains 14 residues. CDR1 is MDHEN and CDR2 is SYDVKM in the germline V gene. This CDR3 is CASSFKQGSTEAFF. The CDR3 region has the DNA TGTGCCAGCAGTTTCAAACAGGGCAGTACTGAAGCTTTCTTT.

The genes are TRBV9 and TRBJ2-7; 7 nucleotides match TRBD1. Trimming removed 3 bases from V and 3 bases from J; junction bases left unmatched: 3. This CDR3 is built from 13 residues. CDR1 and CDR2 (germline): SGDLS, YYNGEE. CDR3 in DNA: TGTGCCAGCAGCGAGGGACAGAACTACGAGCAGTACTTC. It codes for CASSEGQNYEQYF. Looking up the rest from reference TRBV9 and TRBJ2-7 gives the full variable domain: DSGVTQTPKHLITATGQRVTLRCSPRSGDLSVYWYQQSLDQGLQFLIQYYNGEERAKGNILERFSAQQFPDLHSELNLSSLELGDSALYFCASSEGQNYEQYFGPGTRLTVT.

This clone was seen only once. The J gene is TRBJ1-3, the V gene TRBV2; maybe TRBD1 (5 bases). There are 12 residues in the CDR3. V was trimmed by 2 bases and J by 7 bases, leaving 6 bases between them. Germline values: CDR1 SNHLY, CDR2 FYNNEI. CDR3 amino acids: CASSEQGNTIYF. CDR3 sequence (DNA): TGTGCCAGCAGTGAACAGGGTAACACCATATATTTT.

The CDR3 region has the DNA TGTGCCAGCAGCGGACTGGCGGCCTACGAGCAGTACTTC. This encodes CASSGLAAYEQYF. The chain combines TRBV12-3 or TRBV12-4 with TRBJ2-7; the D gene is possibly TRBD2 (5 bases). The CDR3 has 13 residues. V gave up 6 bases and J gave up 2 bases, with 11 bases separating them.

V is TRBV6-5 and J is TRBJ1-1; the D gene is possibly TRBD1 (6 bases). This CDR3 is 15 amino acids long. The ends were cut back, 7 bases at V and 4 bases at J, with 19 bases in the middle. CDR1 is MNHEY, CDR2 SVGAGI, per germline. The CDR3 bases are TGTGCCAGCACTATAAACTCAGGGGCCGGCACTGAAGCTTTCTTT. It translates to CASTINSGAGTEAFF.

The chain carries TRBV6-5 and TRBJ1-1; 7 positions match TRBD1. Germline V gene lookup returns CDR1 MNHEY and CDR2 SVGAGI. Trimming at V came to 7 bases and at J to 1 base, leaving 3 bases not matched to a gene. The CDR3 contains 13 residues. The CDR3 region is CASKRTGNTEAFF. CDR3 coding DNA: TGTGCCAGCAAAAGGACAGGGAACACTGAAGCTTTCTTT.

CDR3 nucleotides: TGTGCCACCAGTGATCGTTTAGCGGGACGGGAGGATACGCAGTATTTT. Translated, it gives CATSDRLAGREDTQYF. V and J are TRBV24-1 and TRBJ2-3; the match to TRBD2 covers 8 bases. Germline loops: CDR1 KGHDR, CDR2 SFDVKD. The CDR3 runs 16 residues. Losses at the gene ends were 3 bases for V and 6 bases for J; bases not matched to a gene: 10.